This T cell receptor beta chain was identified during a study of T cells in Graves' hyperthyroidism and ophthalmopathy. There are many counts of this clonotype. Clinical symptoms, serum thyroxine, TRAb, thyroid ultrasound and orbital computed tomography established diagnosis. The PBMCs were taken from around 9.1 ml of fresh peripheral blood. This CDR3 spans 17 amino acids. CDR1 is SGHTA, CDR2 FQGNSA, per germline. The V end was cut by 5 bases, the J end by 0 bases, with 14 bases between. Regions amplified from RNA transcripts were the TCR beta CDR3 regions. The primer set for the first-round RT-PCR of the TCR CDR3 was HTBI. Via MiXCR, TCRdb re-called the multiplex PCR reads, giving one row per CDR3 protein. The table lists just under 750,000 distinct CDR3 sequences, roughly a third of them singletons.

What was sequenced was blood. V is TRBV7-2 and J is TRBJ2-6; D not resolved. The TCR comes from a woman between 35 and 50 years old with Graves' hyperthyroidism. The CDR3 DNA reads TGTGCCAGCAGCCATAACAACAGAAACTCTGGGGCCAACGTCCTGACTTTC. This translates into CASSHNNRNSGANVLTF.